This entry describes one T cell receptor beta chain. It lacks a known antigen. No base qualities exist here, and no much larger clone lies one base off it. The data are from a study of blood T cell repertoires in COVID-19 (dated by TCRdb to the early 2020s). As for the study more broadly: The collaborator samples originated in the United States, Italy and Spain and spanned the acute and convalescent phases of COVID-19. The prospective study material was composed of cDNA or gDNA derived from T cells, B-cell-depleted T cells, or PBMCs. Where HLA class I and class II types were available, the types were taken from metadata supplied by the sample provider, not from assay-based typing. Deeply sampled blood TCRbeta repertoires from subjects exposed to, actively infected with, or recovered from COVID-19 were included in the dataset. The repertoires were made available in a free public database intended to serve as a resource for research on the immune response to SARS-CoV-2. The samples were drawn from two sources: the first 160 participants of the ongoing ImmuneRACE study, and fewer than 1,500 subjects contributed by 6 global collaborators. Sample metadata almost always included a de-identified subject ID, COVID-19 status, age in years and sex. Results the study describes overall, beyond this receptor: How much clinical and demographic metadata was included differed by source and by participant, and the metadata was provided uncurated.

Whole blood was collected in K2EDTA tubes by collaborating institutions according to the institutions' own protocols. Collaborator samples were shipped for TCRbeta analysis as frozen whole blood, isolated PBMCs, or DNA extracted from either sample type. TCRbeta CDR3 regions were amplified from genomic DNA by means of the immunoSEQ Assay, a bias-controlled multiplex PCR. On the authors' methods: Nucleated cell counts per sample were estimated from amplification of reference gene primers within the assay. Sequence reads were collapsed and filtered to measure the absolute abundance of every unique TCRbeta CDR3 rearrangement. For each sample, productive Simpson clonality was calculated by taking the square root of Simpson's diversity index across productive rearrangements. What TCRdb holds here is the immuneACCESS table cut down to in-frame rearrangements. Part of the clones is not present; checked against another copy, under half of the missing clones reflect an unresolved V gene, and the others are unexplained. From that table come the V and J calls and clone size; the DNA was used to work out D and trimming. Counted in this sample were 270,000 or so clones; 86% of them appeared once. The ten largest clones capture around 9% of the sample.

Taken from cysteine to phenylalanine, the CDR3 has 13 residues. Solely the CDR3 DNA is kept, with 39 bases framed from the first base. Between the V and J ends, shortened by 1 base and 5 bases respectively, the junction contains 8 bases. Sequences MGHRA (CDR1) and YSYEKL (CDR2) are obtained from the germline V gene. The clonotype comes from a man aged 35-49 years with active or convalescent COVID-19. The V and J segments used are TRBV4-1 and TRBJ1-1; a tentative D call is TRBD1 (5 bases match). Sequencing was done on a sample of peripheral blood. The encoded CDR3 is CASSQAKGTEAFF. The nucleotides read TGCGCCAGCAGCCAAGCAAAGGGGACTGAAGCTTTCTTT.